This entry lists 31 T cell receptor beta chains sequenced from one sample in a study of T cells expressing NK-cell markers. TCRdb re-called the 5' RACE reads, yielding one record per CDR3 amino acid sequence without DNA. The repertoire table contains about 150,000 distinct CDR3 sequences. Sequencing was performed on blood T cells: a sorted CD56 or NKG2C T cell subset, CD4+ or CD8+ T cells, or bulk PBMC T cells (not recorded which). Receptors originate from a man in his late teens or twenties in good health.

The chain combines TRBV6-5 with TRBJ2-7; TCRdb selects TRBD2, and the lack of DNA leaves this call unchecked. The CDR3 runs 15 residues. From germline, CDR1 is MNHEY and CDR2 SVGAGI. The CDR3 here is CASSYRSSGFYEQYF.

The rearrangement joins TRBV6-5 to TRBJ1-1; absent DNA, TCRdb's TRBD1 call cannot be checked. CDR1 is MNHEY, CDR2 SVGAGI, per germline. The CDR3 has 17 amino acids. CDR3 in amino acids: CASSYTISGTANTEAFF.

The J gene is TRBJ2-7, the V gene TRBV7-9; absent DNA, TCRdb's TRBD1 call cannot be checked. The CDR3 spans 15 residues. Germline CDR1 reads SEHNR; CDR2 reads FQNEAQ (reference sequence). CDR3 loop: CATQPPIQNSYEQYF.

V is TRBV25-1 and J is TRBJ1-5; TCRdb gives TRBD1 as the D gene, but with no DNA this cannot be confirmed. This CDR3 contains 14 residues. Germline lookup yields CDR1 MGHDK and CDR2 SYGVNS. CDR3: CASSEWGAGQGQHF.

This chain joins TRBV30 and TRBJ1-2. This CDR3 has 13 amino acids. Per germline, CDR1 GTSNPN and CDR2 SVGIG (reference sequence). The CDR3 loop is CAWSVSQEKGYTF.

This sequence joins TRBV6-1 and TRBJ2-3; there is no DNA to check the TCRdb D call of TRBD1. CDR1 and CDR2 from the germline V gene are MNHNS and SASEGT. The CDR3 totals 16 residues. CDR3 protein: CASRDPGTHTGDTQYF.

The V gene is TRBV7-9, the J gene TRBJ2-4; TCRdb reports TRBD2, a call that lacks DNA to check it against. Germline lookup yields CDR1 SEHNR and CDR2 FQNEAQ (reference sequence). The CDR3 contains 13 residues. The CDR3 is CASSLPGLYIQYF.

The chain is built from TRBV4-3 and TRBJ2-2; TCRdb's D gene call, TRBD1, goes unchecked for lack of DNA. Germline loops: CDR1 LGHNA, CDR2 YSLEER. There are 16 residues in the CDR3. This CDR3 is CASSQDTTGANGELFF.

The chain couples TRBV3-1 to TRBJ1-1. There are 13 residues in the CDR3. The V gene's germline CDR1 is LGHDT and CDR2 YNNKEL (reference sequence). This CDR3 is CASSPGLITEAFF.

The V gene is TRBV21-1, the J gene TRBJ2-1. TRBV21-1 is assigned pseudogene status. The CDR3 extends over 18 amino acids. The CDR3 loop is CASSKGCFQHASYNEQFF.

This CDR3 reads CASSFSGSNQPQHF. The V gene is TRBV27, the J gene TRBJ1-5. From germline, CDR1 is MNHEY and CDR2 SMNVEV (reference sequence). CDR3 length: 14 amino acids.

The genes are TRBV20-1 and TRBJ1-2; TCRdb proposes TRBD1, but this gene call is untestable without DNA. The length of the CDR3 is 17 residues. The germline gives CDR1 DFQATT, CDR2 SNEGSKA (reference sequence). The CDR3 loop reads CSAQSPDRGRRDYGYTF.

CDR3: CASSPGRGGYEQYF. This chain joins TRBV27 and TRBJ2-7; TCRdb's D gene call, TRBD1, goes unchecked for lack of DNA. This CDR3 comprises 14 residues. Germline-derived CDR1 and CDR2 are MNHEY and SMNVEV (reference sequence).

The chain combines TRBV27 with TRBJ1-5; the TCRdb D gene call, TRBD1, has no DNA to confirm it. Per germline, CDR1 MNHEY and CDR2 SMNVEV (reference sequence). The CDR3 sequence is 13 residues long. CDR3 amino acids: CASSLAGSQPQHF.

The genes are TRBV7-8 and TRBJ2-7; TCRdb names TRBD1, which stays unverified in the absence of DNA. Germline V lookup: CDR1 SGHVS, CDR2 FQNEAQ. This CDR3 has 15 residues. The chain's CDR3 is CASSLRQGSFYEQYF.

V gene TRBV24-1 combines with J gene TRBJ2-7; TCRdb selects TRBD1, and the lack of DNA leaves this call unchecked. The CDR3 is 15 amino acids. From germline, CDR1 is KGHDR and CDR2 SFDVKD. The CDR3 region is CATSDSDRNSYEQYF.

The J gene is TRBJ1-1, the V gene TRBV29-1; TCRdb's D gene call, TRBD1, goes unchecked for lack of DNA. This CDR3 is 15 amino acids long. Germline loops: CDR1 SQVTM, CDR2 ANQGSEA. CDR3 protein: CSVARGLEVTFEAFF. Full variable domain (missing parts from reference TRBV29-1 and TRBJ1-1): SAVISQKPSRDICQRGTSLTIQCQVDSQVTMMFWYRQQPGQSLTLIATANQGSEATYESGFVIDKFPISRPNLTFSTLTVSNMSPEDSSIYLCSVARGLEVTFEAFFGQGTRLTVV.

V gene TRBV12-3 or TRBV12-4 combines with J gene TRBJ1-4; TCRdb lists TRBD1, though no DNA is available to test this call. The CDR3 runs 16 residues. The CDR3 spells CASSLARGQPNEKLFF.

The chain carries TRBV7-2 and TRBJ2-1; checking the TCRdb D call of TRBD2 is not possible without DNA. CDR1 is SGHTA, CDR2 FQGNSA, per germline. The CDR3 consists of 15 residues. CDR3 region: CASSLTSGSLDEQFF.

The chain carries TRBV11-3 and TRBJ2-6; TCRdb calls TRBD1, which cannot be checked without DNA. This CDR3 has 16 residues. Germline-derived CDR1 and CDR2 are SGHNT and YENEEA. CDR3 sequence reads: CASSLDRGPRANVLTF.

The CDR3: CSGERVTGNEQFF. This chain connects TRBV29-1 to TRBJ2-1. The length of the CDR3 is 13 residues. Germline CDR1 reads SQVTM; CDR2 reads ANQGSEA.

This rearrangement joins TRBV29-1 to TRBJ2-2; the TCRdb D gene call, TRBD1, has no DNA to confirm it. Germline CDR1 reads SQVTM; CDR2 reads ANQGSEA. The CDR3 sequence is 11 residues long. The CDR3 loop is CSVPGRGELFF.

V usage is TRBV2 and J usage is TRBJ2-7; TCRdb proposes TRBD1, but this gene call is untestable without DNA. Germline CDR1 reads SNHLY; CDR2 reads FYNNEI. This CDR3 comprises 14 residues. The CDR3 protein is CASIRGGPNYEQYF.

This rearrangement joins TRBV7-2 to TRBJ1-5. The CDR3 is 14 amino acids. Germline V lookup: CDR1 SGHTA, CDR2 FQGNSA. The chain's CDR3 is CASAGGYSNQPQHF.

CDR3 residues: CASSEASTANYGYTF. V and J are TRBV6-1 and TRBJ1-2. CDR1 and CDR2 from the germline V gene are MNHNS and SASEGT. The CDR3 has 15 residues.

The CDR3 loop is CASSVGVNPSYEQYF. This rearrangement joins TRBV9 to TRBJ2-7. CDR3 length: 15 residues. In germline, CDR1 is SGDLS, CDR2 YYNGEE. Full variable domain (rest looked up from reference TRBV9 and TRBJ2-7): DSGVTQTPKHLITATGQRVTLRCSPRSGDLSVYWYQQSLDQGLQFLIQYYNGEERAKGNILERFSAQQFPDLHSELNLSSLELGDSALYFCASSVGVNPSYEQYFGPGTRLTVT.

The J gene is TRBJ2-1, the V gene TRBV5-5; TCRdb returns TRBD1, unconfirmable since there is no DNA. The CDR3 runs to 14 residues. Germline CDR1 SGHKS, CDR2 YYEKEE (reference sequence). The CDR3 spells CASSSDGIYNEQFF.

CDR3 amino acids: CASGPGQGPQPQHF. J is TRBJ1-5 and V is TRBV9; absent DNA, TCRdb's TRBD1 call cannot be checked. CDR1 is SGDLS and CDR2 is YYNGEE in the germline V gene. The CDR3 has 14 residues.

The V and J genes are TRBV5-1 and TRBJ2-2; there is no DNA to check the TCRdb D call of TRBD1. The CDR3 consists of 14 residues. CDR1 and CDR2 (germline): SGHRS, YFSETQ. The CDR3 protein is CASSYHAGEGELFF.

V and J are TRBV6-5 and TRBJ2-1; TCRdb calls TRBD2, which cannot be checked without DNA. From germline, CDR1 is MNHEY and CDR2 SVGAGI. The CDR3 length is 18 residues. CDR3 region: CASSYIPLPREGLNEQFF.

The chain carries TRBV6-2 or TRBV6-3 and TRBJ1-2; TCRdb designates TRBD1, a call that cannot be tested without DNA. The CDR3 contains 13 residues. CDR1 is MNHEY and CDR2 is SVGEGT in the germline V gene. CDR3: CAREQDALYGYTF.